These T cell receptor beta chains were read from a single sample in a study of shared clonotypes between healthy human individuals. The table came from immunoSEQ multiplex PCR; TCRdb's copy has only in-frame clones and leaves some out. The sample gives about 560,000 clones, around three quarters of which show up once; 12% is in the top ten. The sequencing sample was made of PBMCs. Every receptor here comes from a woman aged 40 to 50 in good health. Some clones in this sample may be carry-over from other donors' samples. The CDR3 runs from the conserved cysteine through the conserved F or W. The D gene is left open where the match is weak. Clone size is not always given. Where it is, it says once, few, many or a class for expanded clones.

size,D,J,V,CDR3,DNA
.,TRBD1,TRBJ1-6,TRBV4-2,CASSSTGTKGSPHF,TGTGCCAGCAGCTCGACAGGGACCAAGGGGAGTCCCCACTTT
.,.,TRBJ1-2,TRBV19,CASSIGSGNYGYTF,TGTGCCAGTAGTATAGGTTCCGGTAACTATGGCTACACCTTC
.,.,TRBJ2-7,TRBV20-1,CSASRIDEQYF,TGCAGTGCTAGTAGGATCGACGAGCAGTACTTC
.,.,TRBJ1-1,TRBV5-1,CASSSRRQDFMNTEAFF,TGCGCCAGCAGCTCCCGGAGACAGGACTTTATGAACACTGAAGCTTTCTTT
many,TRBD2,TRBJ2-2,TRBV28,CASSSTSDNTGELFF,TGTGCCAGCAGTTCTACTAGCGACAACACCGGGGAGCTGTTTTTT
many,TRBD1,TRBJ1-1,TRBV5-1,CASSVDRGLVGRNTEAFF,TGCGCCAGCAGCGTGGACAGGGGGCTAGTGGGTAGGAACACTGAAGCTTTCTTT
once,TRBD2,TRBJ2-7,TRBV27,CASSPTSTGGRHEQYF,TGTGCCAGCAGCCCTACCTCCACGGGAGGGAGGCACGAGCAGTACTTC
.,TRBD2,TRBJ2-7,TRBV19,CASTPRLTSGSYEQYF,TGTGCCAGTACCCCCCGGTTGACTAGCGGGAGTTACGAGCAGTACTTC
.,TRBD1,TRBJ1-2,TRBV6-5,CASSEGGQIYGYTF,TGTGCCAGCAGCGAAGGGGGCCAAATCTATGGCTACACCTTC
many,TRBD2,TRBJ2-5,TRBV7-9,CASSKLADVIKTQYF,TGTGCCAGCAGCAAACTAGCGGACGTTATAAAGACCCAGTACTTC
.,.,TRBJ1-1,TRBV19,CASSISRATEAFF,TGTGCCAGTAGTATATCGAGAGCCACTGAAGCTTTCTTT
.,TRBD2,TRBJ2-1,TRBV4-1,CASSLSRAREVNNEQFF,TGCGCCAGCAGCCTCTCCCGGGCCCGGGAGGTGAACAATGAGCAGTTCTTC
.,.,TRBJ1-1,TRBV18,CASSPADRREAFF,TGTGCCAGCTCACCCGCTGACAGGCGTGAAGCTTTCTTT
.,.,TRBJ1-2,TRBV2,CASSEVGGYTF,TGTGCCAGCAGTGAAGTGGGAGGCTACACCTTC
.,.,TRBJ2-3,TRBV20-1,CSAERTDTQYF,TGCAGTGCCGAGCGCACAGATACGCAGTATTTT
.,.,TRBJ1-1,TRBV7-2,CASSSWRTRVVNTEAFF,TGTGCCAGCAGCTCCTGGAGAACCAGGGTGGTGAACACTGAAGCTTTCTTT
few,.,TRBJ2-5,TRBV28,CASVPRYQETQYF,TGTGCCAGCGTGCCCCGGTACCAAGAGACCCAGTACTTC
.,TRBD1,TRBJ2-7,TRBV6-6,CASSYSGTGLREQYF,TGTGCCAGCAGTTACTCCGGGACAGGACTTAGGGAGCAGTACTTC
once,.,TRBJ1-4,TRBV14,CASSQGRGPVGEKLFF,TGTGCCAGCAGCCAAGGAAGAGGGCCGGTGGGAGAAAAACTGTTTTTT
.,TRBD1,TRBJ2-7,TRBV5-6,CASSSGQGFYHEQYF,TGTGCCAGCAGCTCCGGACAGGGCTTTTACCACGAGCAGTACTTC